Presented here are 32 T cell receptor beta chains from one specimen sequenced in a study of CD8 T cells in ankylosing spondylitis. Study outcomes and limitations: A TCR beta motif made of fewer than ten highly homologous variants seemed typical of ankylosing spondylitis blood.

No antigens are known for them. MiXCR, applied by TCRdb to the 5' RACE reads, yields one record per CDR3 protein. This sample has approximately 500,000 distinct CDR3 sequences, with 12% found just once. The sequenced sample was blood, either unsorted or a sorted T cell fraction (not recorded which). These receptors all come from a male donor with ankylosing spondylitis.

This clonotype was counted many times. This chain links TRBV24-1 with TRBJ2-4; 8 bases map to TRBD2. Losses at the gene ends were 4 bases for V and 6 bases for J; bases not matched to a gene: 10. This CDR3 region has 16 residues. The germline CDR1 and CDR2 sequences are KGHDR and SFDVKD. The CDR3 region has the DNA TGTGCCACCAGTGAATCCAGCGGGAGAGGTGGAAACATTCAGTACTTC. Translation: CATSESSGRGGNIQYF.

This clonotype has a handful of counts. This chain uses TRBV28 with TRBJ1-5; perhaps TRBD1 as D (6 bases). Germline V gives CDR1 MDHEN, CDR2 SYDVKM. This CDR3 region has 15 residues. Trimming cost V 6 bases and J 6 bases, with 18 bases left between them. The CDR3, as DNA: TGTGCCAGCAGGCTCCCCGGGCAGGGGACTCAGCCCCAGCATTTT. It encodes CASRLPGQGTQPQHF.

Ten or more counts support this clonotype. The V call is TRBV29-1, the J call TRBJ2-7; 8 bases fit TRBD2. In germline, CDR1 is SQVTM, CDR2 ANQGSEA. CDR3 size: 13 residues. J lost 5 bases, V lost 7 bases, and 10 bases had no gene match. The CDR3 coding sequence is TGCAGCGCCGGGGGGGGCCCAGGCCACGAGCAGTACTTC. This codes for CSAGGGPGHEQYF.

This clonotype was picked up a small number of times. The rearrangement links TRBV6-1 to TRBJ2-3, with 10 nucleotides matching TRBD2. Germline CDR1 and CDR2: MNHNS and SASEGT. The trim removed 4 bases at V and 6 bases at J, leaving 4 bases unmatched. This CDR3 spans 14 amino acids. Here the CDR3 reads CASSVLAGEDTQYF. The CDR3 DNA reads as TGTGCCAGCAGTGTTCTAGCGGGAGAGGATACGCAGTATTTT.

The chain combines TRBV27 with TRBJ1-1, with 8 bases matching TRBD1. The trim removed 4 bases at V and 0 bases at J, leaving 4 bases unmatched. The CDR3 is 15 residues long. Germline V lookup: CDR1 MNHEY, CDR2 SMNVEV (reference sequence). The CDR3 region is CASSSPGQVNTEAFF. CDR3 bases: TGTGCCAGCAGTTCACCGGGACAGGTGAACACTGAAGCTTTCTTT.

The V call is TRBV27, the J call TRBJ1-2; TRBD1 might be the D (6 bases). The CDR3 has 13 residues. CDR1 and CDR2 (germline): MNHEY, SMNVEV (reference sequence). V lost 6 bases to trimming and J lost 2 bases, with 10 bases between them. The CDR3 nucleotides are TGTGCCAGCAGGGCAGGGGTCAACTATGGCTACACCTTC. Its translation: CASRAGVNYGYTF.

J is TRBJ2-7 and V is TRBV3-1; unclear D gene. The CDR3 contains 13 residues. CDR1 and CDR2 from the germline V gene are LGHDT and YNNKEL (reference sequence). V lost 3 bases, J lost 2 bases, and 8 bases lay in between. The CDR3 DNA reads TGTGCCAGCAGCCAGCAAGGTACCTACGAGCAGTACTTC. This gives the protein CASSQQGTYEQYF.

This clonotype was found a few times. The chain recombines TRBV4-1 with TRBJ2-3; D remains unclear. V was shortened by 0 bases and J by 1 base, with 11 bases between the two germline ends. The germline V gene encodes CDR1 MGHRA and CDR2 YSYEKL. CDR3 size: 16 residues. CDR3 amino acids: CASSQDPLLRTDTQYF. In DNA, the CDR3 is TGCGCCAGCAGCCAAGATCCCCTCCTCCGCACAGATACGCAGTATTTT.

The gene calls are TRBV5-8 and TRBJ2-5; D ambiguous. The CDR3 spans 14 residues. V was shortened by 5 bases and J by 4 bases, with 15 bases between the two germline ends. Germline V gene data show CDR1 as SGHTS and CDR2 as YDEGEE. The CDR3 spells CASRGPEYRETQYF. CDR3 nucleotide sequence: TGTGCCAGCAGGGGCCCAGAATATCGAGAGACCCAGTACTTC.

This clonotype was recorded at least ten times. This sequence joins TRBV5-1 and TRBJ2-1, with 10 bases matching TRBD2. The CDR3 totals 15 residues. Losses at the gene ends were 0 bases for V and 6 bases for J; bases not matched to a gene: 3. The germline CDR1 and CDR2 sequences are SGHRS and YFSETQ. The CDR3 region has the DNA TGCGCCAGCAGCTTGGCACTAGCGGGAACCAATGAGCAGTTCTTC. This codes for CASSLALAGTNEQFF.

J is TRBJ2-3 and V is TRBV20-1; tentatively, D is TRBD1 or TRBD2 (5 bases each). Germline V lookup: CDR1 DFQATT, CDR2 SNEGSKA (reference sequence). Trimming took off 6 bases at V and 4 bases at J, with 20 bases between the two ends. The CDR3 runs 15 residues. The CDR3 reads CSARESGTSADTQYF. DNA of the CDR3: TGCAGTGCCAGGGAATCCGGGACCAGCGCAGATACGCAGTATTTT.

This clonotype was observed a few times. The chain has TRBV12-3 or TRBV12-4 and TRBJ2-1; 14 bases agree with TRBD2. The CDR3 is 16 residues long. J was trimmed by 6 bases and V by 5 bases; bases with no gene match: 6. CDR3 sequence: CASSRRLAGGPNEQFF. DNA of the CDR3: TGTGCCAGCAGTCGCAGACTAGCGGGAGGGCCCAATGAGCAGTTCTTC.

A few counts support this clonotype. The rearrangement links TRBV15 to TRBJ2-2; tentatively, D is TRBD2 (5 bases). The CDR3 is made up of 14 amino acids. The V gene lost 3 bases and the J gene lost 5 bases, with 10 bases spanning the gap. Germline V gives CDR1 LNHNV, CDR2 YYDKDF (reference sequence). DNA of the CDR3: TGTGCCACCAGCAGGGACTTCCCGACCGGGGAGCTGTTTTTT. Translated: CATSRDFPTGELFF.

V is TRBV7-2 and J is TRBJ2-1; D tentatively reads TRBD1 or TRBD2 (6 bases each). The CDR3 spans 15 residues. Germline V gene lookup returns CDR1 SGHTA and CDR2 FQGNSA. The V end lost 0 bases, the J end lost 3 bases, and 9 bases lay between the germline ends. This CDR3 is CASSLAGGHYNEQFF. DNA for the CDR3: TGTGCCAGCAGCTTAGCGGGGGGCCACTACAATGAGCAGTTCTTC.

In DNA form, the CDR3 reads TGTGCCATCAGTGAGTCCCGGACAGGGAACGAGCAGTACTTC. It translates to CAISESRTGNEQYF. V usage is TRBV10-3 and J usage is TRBJ2-7; 8 nucleotides align to TRBD1. In germline, CDR1 is ENHRY, CDR2 SYGVKD. The CDR3 sequence is 14 residues long. Losses at the gene ends were 0 bases for V and 5 bases for J; bases not matched to a gene: 3.

This chain connects TRBV21-1 to TRBJ2-5; the D call in the table, TRBD1, was not verified against the DNA. TRBV21-1 is an annotated pseudogene. CDR3 length: 16 amino acids. The CDR3 sequence: CASSARDREHQETQYF. DNA for the CDR3: TGTGCCAGCAGCGCCAGGGACAGGGAACACCAAGAGACCCAGTACTTC.

This clonotype has a handful of counts. J is TRBJ2-6 and V is TRBV11-2; D unclear. Per the germline V gene, CDR1 is SGHAT and CDR2 is FQNNGV. The V end was cut by 0 bases, the J end by 0 bases, with 6 bases between. The CDR3 covers 16 residues. CDR3 nucleotide sequence: TGTGCCAGCAGCTTAGATCCGTTCTCTGGGGCCAACGTCCTGACTTTC. This encodes CASSLDPFSGANVLTF.

This chain links TRBV7-8 with TRBJ2-7; D is perhaps TRBD2 (6 bases). V dropped 1 base and J dropped 3 bases, with 13 bases sitting between them. Germline lookup yields CDR1 SGHVS and CDR2 FQNEAQ. The CDR3 totals 15 residues. CDR3: CASSLGGGIGYEQYV. The CDR3 bases are TGTGCCAGCAGCTTAGGAGGCGGGATAGGCTACGAGCAGTACGTC.

This clonotype showed up many times. This chain uses TRBV5-8 with TRBJ2-7; 9 nucleotides match TRBD1. Germline CDR1 reads SGHTS; CDR2 reads YDEGEE. The V and J ends lost 2 bases and 5 bases, in that order; junction bases with no gene match: 5. This CDR3 contains 14 residues. CDR3 nucleotides: TGTGCCAGCAGCTTTTCCGGGACAGGGAACGAGCAGTACGTC. It codes for CASSFSGTGNEQYV.

The chain uses TRBV19 and TRBJ2-1; no reliable D call. V lost 4 bases and J 6 bases, leaving 10 bases between the germline ends. Germline CDR1 LNHDA, CDR2 SQIVND (reference sequence). This CDR3 has 13 residues. For the CDR3, the DNA is TGTGCCAGTAGTAAAGGGCTTGTCAATGAGCAGTTCTTC. This sequence encodes CASSKGLVNEQFF.

The chain is built from TRBV7-2 and TRBJ1-2; tentatively, D is TRBD1 (6 bases). V dropped 1 base and J dropped 4 bases, with 10 bases sitting between them. CDR3 size: 14 residues. Germline values: CDR1 SGHTA, CDR2 FQGNSA. CDR3 amino acids: CASSLDGGGYGYTF. CDR3 sequence (DNA): TGTGCCAGCAGCTTAGATGGGGGCGGCTATGGCTACACCTTC.

This clonotype was recorded a few times. The gene calls are TRBV11-2 and TRBJ2-1; 12 bases are shared with TRBD2. Looked up from germline, CDR1 is SGHAT and CDR2 is FQNNGV. This CDR3 has 19 residues. With V trimmed by 3 bases and J by 5 bases, 14 bases remained unmatched. CDR3 DNA sequence: TGTGCCAGCAGCTTTGGTAGGGGATTATGGACTAGCGGGGACAATGAGCAGTTCTTC. Translating gives CASSFGRGLWTSGDNEQFF.

The chain links TRBV12-3 or TRBV12-4 to TRBJ2-5, with 10 bases identical to TRBD2. The CDR3 has 15 residues. J gave up 4 bases and V 5 bases, and 7 bases lay outside the gene matches. The CDR3 region has the DNA TGTGCCAGCAGTGCATCCGGGACTAGCGTAGAGACCCAGTACTTC. Its protein product is CASSASGTSVETQYF.

This clonotype was detected ten times or more. The rearrangement joins TRBV12-3 or TRBV12-4 to TRBJ2-1; D is unresolved. V was clipped by 6 bases and J by 7 bases, with 13 bases between them. The CDR3 totals 13 residues. In nucleotides, the CDR3 is TGTGCCAGCAGGATTTCAATTGGGAATGAGCAGTTCTTC. Protein sequence: CASRISIGNEQFF.

The chain joins TRBV19 to TRBJ1-2, with D maybe TRBD1 (5 bases). Trimming removed 3 bases at V and 7 bases at J, with 21 bases between. The germline V gene has CDR1 LNHDA and CDR2 SQIVND (reference sequence). This CDR3 contains 16 residues. CDR3 nucleotides: TGTGCCAGTAGTATTTCTGGGGGGACGAAAGACGGTGGCTACACCTTC. Amino acids: CASSISGGTKDGGYTF.

This clonotype has more than one count but fewer than ten. This chain links TRBV10-3 with TRBJ2-7; 11 bases are shared with TRBD2. CDR1 and CDR2 (germline): ENHRY, SYGVKD. The CDR3 is 16 amino acids. V dropped 4 bases and J dropped 6; count of bases not matched to a gene: 11. CDR3 region: CAISGTSGPYILEQYF. The CDR3 bases are TGTGCCATCAGTGGGACTAGCGGGCCTTATATTCTCGAGCAGTACTTC.

This clonotype was found a few times. V is TRBV3-1 and J is TRBJ1-3; D gene uncertain. The germline V and J ends were trimmed by 5 bases and 3 bases, with 5 bases remaining between them. This CDR3 has 12 residues. The germline V gene encodes CDR1 LGHDT and CDR2 YNNKEL (reference sequence). The CDR3 DNA reads TGTGCCAGCAGCGTGCGTGGAAACACCATATATTTT. Protein sequence: CASSVRGNTIYF.

This clonotype was recorded a few times. The chain carries TRBV20-1 and TRBJ2-1; no clear D. Per the germline V gene, CDR1 is DFQATT and CDR2 is SNEGSKA (reference sequence). The V gene lost 4 bases and the J gene lost 5 bases, with 12 bases spanning the gap. The CDR3 runs 13 residues. The DNA of the CDR3 is TGCAGTGCTAACGCTGATCTTAACAATGAGCAGTTCTTC. Its protein is CSANADLNNEQFF.

V and J are TRBV24-1 and TRBJ2-1; TRBD2 is a possible D gene (6 bases). CDR1 is KGHDR and CDR2 is SFDVKD in the germline V gene. Trimming stripped 0 bases from V and 7 bases from J, with 21 bases between. CDR3 size: 18 residues. CDR3 nucleotides: TGTGCCACCAGTGATTTGCAGGTTTGGGGGGAGTGGGGTAATGAGCAGTTCTTC. The encoded protein is CATSDLQVWGEWGNEQFF.

This clonotype was counted between two and nine times. The genes are TRBV4-1 and TRBJ2-1; 7 positions agree with TRBD2. Germline-derived CDR1 and CDR2 are MGHRA and YSYEKL. With 2 bases clipped from V and 9 bases from J, the junction kept 7 bases outside the gene matches. The CDR3 has 14 residues. The CDR3 nucleotides are TGCGCCAGCAGCCAAAGGGGAGGGGAGGGTGAGCAGTTCTTC. Amino acid sequence: CASSQRGGEGEQFF.

The chain joins TRBV7-9 to TRBJ1-1; D is ambiguous. CDR1 and CDR2 from the germline V gene are SEHNR and FQNEAQ (reference sequence). This CDR3 contains 12 residues. Between the trimmed V and J ends, which lost 3 bases and 6 bases, there was a span of 8 bases. CDR3 loop: CASSFGEAEAFF. For the CDR3, the DNA is TGTGCCAGCAGCTTCGGGGAAGCTGAAGCTTTCTTT.

This clonotype has only a few counts. The chain joins TRBV5-6 to TRBJ1-2, with D perhaps matching TRBD1 (5 bases). CDR1 and CDR2 from the germline V gene are SGHDT and YYEEEE. V was clipped by 4 bases and J by 0 bases, with 13 bases between them. This CDR3 has 15 residues. The CDR3 loop reads CASSPGHRTNYGYTF. In DNA, the CDR3 is TGTGCCAGCAGCCCCGGACATCGGACTAACTATGGCTACACCTTC. Variable domain in full (rest from reference TRBV5-6 and TRBJ1-2): DAGVTQSPTHLIKTRGQQVTLRCSPKSGHDTVSWYQQALGQGPQFIFQYYEEEERQRGNFPDRFSGHQFPNYSSELNVNALLLGDSALYLCASSPGHRTNYGYTFGSGTRLTVV.